This T cell receptor (beta chain) was sequenced for a study of blood T cell repertoires in COVID-19. Whole-study context: Both acute and convalescent COVID-19 samples were obtained from the United States, Italy and Spain. The cDNA or gDNA used as material had been derived from T cells, B-cell-depleted T cells, or PBMCs.

In the authors' workflow: By means of reference gene primer amplification, nucleated cell counts were estimated. Profiling relied on immunoSEQ multiplex PCR, and the TCRdb table lists in-frame clones only, not all of them. For V, J and clone size, that table is used; D and trimming come from the DNA. The sample records just over 650,000 clones, more than 80% being singletons. The CDR3 is made up of 14 amino acids. The germline V gene has CDR1 SGDLS and CDR2 YYNGEE. V was trimmed by 4 bases and J by 2 bases, leaving 12 bases between them. The sequence was obtained from a young woman with acute or convalescent COVID-19. Specimen: peripheral blood. The genes are TRBV9 and TRBJ1-2, with a possible D match to TRBD1 (5 bases). CDR3 DNA sequence: TGTGCCAGCAGCCTCTCGGGGGGGAACTATGGCTACACCTTC. This encodes CASSLSGGNYGYTF.